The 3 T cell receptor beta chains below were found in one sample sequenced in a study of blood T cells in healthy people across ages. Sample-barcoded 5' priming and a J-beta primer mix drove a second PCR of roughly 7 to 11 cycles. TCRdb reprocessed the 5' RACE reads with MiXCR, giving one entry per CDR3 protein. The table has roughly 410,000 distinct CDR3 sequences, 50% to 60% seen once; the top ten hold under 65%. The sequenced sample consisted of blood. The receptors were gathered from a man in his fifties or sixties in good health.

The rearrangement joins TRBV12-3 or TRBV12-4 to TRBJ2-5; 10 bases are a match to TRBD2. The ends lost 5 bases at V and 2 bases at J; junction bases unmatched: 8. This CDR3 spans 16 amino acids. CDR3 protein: CASSPAIAGGQETQYF. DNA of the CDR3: TGTGCCAGCAGTCCCGCAATAGCGGGGGGACAAGAGACCCAGTACTTC.

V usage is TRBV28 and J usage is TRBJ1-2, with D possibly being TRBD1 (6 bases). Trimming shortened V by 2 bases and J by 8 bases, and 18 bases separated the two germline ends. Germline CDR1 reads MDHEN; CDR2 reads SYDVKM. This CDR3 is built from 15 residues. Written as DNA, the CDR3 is TGTGCCAGCAGTTTAACCCCAGGGGTGTCAGCGGGCTACACCTTC. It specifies CASSLTPGVSAGYTF.

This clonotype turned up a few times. CDR3 sequence reads: CASSFRRGDGYTF. CDR3 coding DNA: TGTGCCAGCAGTTTCCGCAGGGGCGATGGCTACACCTTC. The chain joins TRBV28 to TRBJ1-2, with a possible D match to TRBD1 (6 bases). Trimming pared 3 bases from V and 6 bases from J, leaving 11 bases between. The CDR3 covers 13 residues. Germline loops: CDR1 MDHEN, CDR2 SYDVKM.